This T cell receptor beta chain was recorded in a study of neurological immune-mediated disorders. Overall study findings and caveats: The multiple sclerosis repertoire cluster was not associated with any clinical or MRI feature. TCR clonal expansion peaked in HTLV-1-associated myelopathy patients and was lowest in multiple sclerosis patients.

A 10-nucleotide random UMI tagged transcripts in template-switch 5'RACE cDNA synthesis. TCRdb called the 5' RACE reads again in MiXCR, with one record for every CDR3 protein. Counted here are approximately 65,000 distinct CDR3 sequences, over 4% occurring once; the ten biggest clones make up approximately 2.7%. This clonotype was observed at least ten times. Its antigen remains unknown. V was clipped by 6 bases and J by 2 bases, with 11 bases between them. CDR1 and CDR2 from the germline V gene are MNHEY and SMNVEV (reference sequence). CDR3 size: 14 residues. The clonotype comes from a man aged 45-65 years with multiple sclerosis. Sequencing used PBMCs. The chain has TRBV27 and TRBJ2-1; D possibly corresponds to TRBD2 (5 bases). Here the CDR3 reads CASSPGGPYNEQFF. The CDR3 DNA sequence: TGTGCCAGCAGCCCAGGAGGACCCTACAATGAGCAGTTCTTC.